This TCR beta chain derives from a study of T cell changes during pregnancy in multiple sclerosis. Repertoires were generated with immunoSEQ multiplex PCR, while TCRdb's copy carries only in-frame clones and drops some. Of some 80,000 clones listed, 90% to 95% are singletons. Germline values: CDR1 MNHEY, CDR2 SMNVEV (reference sequence). The CDR3 contains 12 residues. The V gene lost 6 bases and the J gene lost 11 bases, with 16 bases spanning the gap. The starting material was peripheral blood, obtained in the second trimester of pregnancy. This chain connects TRBV27 to TRBJ1-1; D remains unclear. The TCR sequence derives from a female donor with multiple sclerosis, enrolled in a pregnancy study. The CDR3 DNA reads TGTGCCAGCAGCCGGGCAAGGGAGAGGGCTTTCTTT. Protein sequence: CASSRARERAFF.